A single sample gave rise to the 31 T cell receptor beta chains below, sequenced in a study of beta chain features in type 1 diabetes. What was sequenced were expressed TCRB transcripts, since all of the isolated RNA had been reverse transcribed. Generated by immunoSEQ multiplex PCR, the TCRdb table keeps only in-frame clones and is missing some. This sample has under 900,000 clones, with roughly a sixth found just once. Sequenced: naive CD4+ T cells from blood. The receptors derive from a woman younger than 30 in good health.

This clone was detected only a few times. J is TRBJ2-3 and V is TRBV5-1; D is unclear. Deletions cut 0 bases from V and 3 bases from J, with 8 bases between. This CDR3 is 14 amino acids long. Germline V lookup: CDR1 SGHRS, CDR2 YFSETQ. Here the CDR3 DNA reads TGCGCCAGCAGCTTGGATGGGTGGACAGATACGCAGTATTTT. It codes for CASSLDGWTDTQYF.

This rearrangement joins TRBV15 to TRBJ2-3; no firm D call. The length of the CDR3 is 14 residues. The germline V and J ends were trimmed by 0 bases and 6 bases, with 10 bases remaining between them. The germline CDR1 and CDR2 sequences are LNHNV and YYDKDF (reference sequence). The CDR3 DNA follows: TGTGCCACCAGCAGAGATAAATGGGTGGATACGCAGTATTTT. As protein: CATSRDKWVDTQYF.

The chain has TRBV18 and TRBJ2-4; 7 bases fit TRBD2. This CDR3 has 16 amino acids. Germline V gene data show CDR1 as KGHSH and CDR2 as LQKENI. J lost 1 base, V lost 6 bases, and 9 bases had no gene match. The DNA for the CDR3 is TGTGCCAGCTCCCACAACGTCGGGGGGGCCAAAAACATTCAGTACTTC. Its protein is CASSHNVGGAKNIQYF. Combining the CDR3 with reference TRBV18 and TRBJ2-4 gives the whole variable domain NAGVMQNPRHLVRRRGQEARLRCSPMKGHSHVYWYRQLPEEGLKFMVYLQKENIIDESGMPKERFSAEFPKEGPSILRIQQVVRGDSAAYFCASSHNVGGAKNIQYFGAGTRLSVL.

This clone has a handful of counts. The chain couples TRBV28 to TRBJ2-3; D is unresolved. This CDR3 contains 12 residues. Germline V CDR1 and CDR2: MDHEN, SYDVKM. V dropped 1 base and J dropped 5 bases, with 4 bases sitting between them. The CDR3 DNA reads as TGTGCCAGCAGTTTATTTGGAGATACGCAGTATTTT. It specifies CASSLFGDTQYF.

This clone has only a few counts. CDR3 sequence (DNA): TGTGCCAGCAGTGGGCTAGCGGGCAATGAGCAGTTCTTC. Translating gives CASSGLAGNEQFF. The genes are TRBV6-1 and TRBJ2-1; 8 bases agree with TRBD2. The CDR3 has 13 residues. Losses at the gene ends were 4 bases for V and 6 bases for J; bases not matched to a gene: 2. Germline V gene lookup returns CDR1 MNHNS and CDR2 SASEGT.

The rearrangement uses TRBV15 and TRBJ2-3, with D unresolved. Trimming cost V 5 bases and J 6 bases, with 3 bases left between them. This CDR3 is built from 10 residues. Germline V lookup: CDR1 LNHNV, CDR2 YYDKDF (reference sequence). CDR3 coding DNA: TGTGCCACCAGCTGGGATACGCAGTATTTT. Protein: CATSWDTQYF.

This rearrangement joins TRBV5-1 to TRBJ1-1; D is possibly TRBD1 (5 bases). V lost 3 bases to trimming and J lost 4 bases, with 16 bases between them. The CDR3 loop spans 15 amino acids. Germline loops: CDR1 SGHRS, CDR2 YFSETQ. Here the CDR3 reads CASSSSNRLATEAFF. CDR3 DNA: TGCGCCAGCAGCTCATCGAACAGGCTCGCCACTGAAGCTTTCTTT.

The V and J genes are TRBV7-2 and TRBJ1-4; possible D gene TRBD1, 5 bases. Germline CDR1 reads SGHTA; CDR2 reads FQGNSA. This CDR3 has 15 amino acids. Trimming stripped 3 bases from V and 4 bases from J, with 12 bases between. The DNA of the CDR3 is TGTGCCAGCAGCTTTATGGCAGGGCATAATGAAAAACTGTTTTTT. Protein product: CASSFMAGHNEKLFF.

A remark on this clone: Other nucleotide sequences in the sample specify the same CDR3. The genes are TRBV27 and TRBJ2-7; D ambiguous. This CDR3 contains 15 residues. CDR1 and CDR2 from the germline V gene are MNHEY and SMNVEV (reference sequence). The germline V and J ends were trimmed by 2 bases and 2 bases, with 13 bases remaining between them. CDR3 amino acids: CASSLLGQGPYEQYF. The CDR3 nucleotides read TGTGCCAGCAGTTTACTCGGGCAAGGCCCCTACGAGCAGTACTTC.

The chain uses TRBV7-2 and TRBJ2-1; 9 bases match TRBD2. This CDR3 is built from 15 residues. The J segment lost 6 bases and the V segment lost 10 bases, leaving 13 bases of the junction unmatched. The germline V gene has CDR1 SGHTA and CDR2 FQGNSA. CDR3 region: CATKRAAGGFNEQFF. CDR3 nucleotides: TGTGCCACCAAAAGGGCAGCGGGAGGTTTCAATGAGCAGTTCTTC.

A few counts support this clone. This chain links TRBV6-5 with TRBJ2-7; possible D gene TRBD1, 6 bases. Germline lookup yields CDR1 MNHEY and CDR2 SVGAGI. This CDR3 region has 14 residues. The germline V and J ends were trimmed by 5 bases and 3 bases, with 14 bases remaining between them. CDR3 sequence reads: CASSPDTGFYEQYF. The CDR3, as DNA: TGTGCCAGCAGTCCAGATACAGGGTTCTACGAGCAGTACTTC.

The sample holds a few counts of this clone. This rearrangement joins TRBV20-1 to TRBJ1-1, with 7 bases lining up with TRBD1. CDR1 is DFQATT, CDR2 SNEGSKA, per germline (reference sequence). V trimming: 5 bases; J trimming: 7 bases; junction bases outside the gene matches: 4. This CDR3 spans 11 amino acids. The CDR3 sequence: CSAFRQGEAFF. The DNA of the CDR3 is TGCAGTGCTTTCCGACAGGGTGAAGCTTTCTTT.

Points on this clone: The germline gene is not matched at one end of the junction; a read error may be the cause. The V and J genes are TRBV4-3 and TRBJ2-7; D uncertain. This CDR3 comprises 14 residues. The germline V gene has CDR1 LGHNA and CDR2 YSLEER. The CDR3 coding sequence is TGCGCCAGCAGCCAAGATTGGTTTAGACCCCAGGTACACTTC. Its translation is CASSQDWFRPQVHF.

This clone was picked up a small number of times. The gene calls are TRBV15 and TRBJ2-1; D gene ambiguous. Germline V gene data show CDR1 as LNHNV and CDR2 as YYDKDF (reference sequence). There are 13 residues in the CDR3. Trimming cost V 5 bases and J 9 bases, with 14 bases left between them. CDR3: CATSRAGSGEQFF. CDR3 DNA sequence: TGTGCCACCAGCCGTGCAGGCAGTGGTGAGCAGTTCTTC.

This sequence joins TRBV7-9 and TRBJ1-2, with 10 bases matching TRBD1. V was clipped by 5 bases and J by 6 bases; unmatched bases: 9. Germline V gives CDR1 SEHNR, CDR2 FQNEAQ (reference sequence). This CDR3 is 15 amino acids long. The CDR3 region is CASSLWDRGGDGYTF. The CDR3 region has the DNA TGTGCCAGCAGCCTTTGGGACAGGGGAGGGGATGGCTACACCTTC.

This chain joins TRBV7-8 and TRBJ1-2, with 7 positions matching TRBD1. CDR3 length equals 19 residues. V trimming: 5 bases; J trimming: 4 bases; junction bases outside the gene matches: 22. The germline CDR1 and CDR2 sequences are SGHVS and FQNEAQ. This CDR3 reads CASSPRSVQGIVFGYGYTF. The CDR3 bases are TGTGCCAGCAGCCCCCGTTCCGTACAGGGGATCGTTTTTGGCTATGGCTACACCTTC.

The V call is TRBV5-6, the J call TRBJ2-5; D is possibly TRBD1 or TRBD2 (6 bases each). The CDR3 sequence is 13 residues long. V lost 9 bases and J 5 bases, leaving 17 bases between the germline ends. CDR1 SGHDT and CDR2 YYEEEE come from the germline V gene. The CDR3 protein is CATTGAGVETQYF. In DNA form, the CDR3 reads TGTGCCACCACGGGGGCAGGGGTGGAGACCCAGTACTTC.

This clone was observed a few times. The gene calls are TRBV15 and TRBJ2-1; no clear D. Germline V gene lookup returns CDR1 LNHNV and CDR2 YYDKDF (reference sequence). The CDR3 runs 14 residues. Deletions cut 0 bases from V and 5 bases from J, with 8 bases between. As DNA, the CDR3 is TGTGCCACCAGCAGAGACCTGCGGAACAATGAGCAGTTCTTC. It codes for CATSRDLRNNEQFF.

This clone was found a few times. V gene TRBV9 combines with J gene TRBJ1-5; 7 positions agree with TRBD1. Per germline, CDR1 SGDLS and CDR2 YYNGEE. The CDR3 runs 15 residues. The ends lost 3 bases at V and 0 bases at J; junction bases unmatched: 3. The CDR3 DNA sequence: TGTGCCAGCAGCGCGGGACAGTATAGCAATCAGCCCCAGCATTTT. Amino acids: CASSAGQYSNQPQHF.

In this sample, this clone turned up a few times. Within the sample, other DNA sequences also encode this same CDR3. This chain joins TRBV5-1 and TRBJ2-7, with a tentative D call TRBD1 (6 bases). Germline lookup yields CDR1 SGHRS and CDR2 YFSETQ. The CDR3 is 13 amino acids. Trimming left V 2 bases short and J 3 bases short, with 9 bases between. The CDR3 loop is CASSLPDSYEQYF. CDR3 sequence (DNA): TGCGCCAGCAGCTTACCGGACAGCTACGAGCAGTACTTC.

The V gene is TRBV10-3, the J gene TRBJ1-5; no reliable D call. Germline V lookup: CDR1 ENHRY, CDR2 SYGVKD. Trimming took 10 bases from V and 4 from J, leaving 11 bases between them. The length of the CDR3 is 12 residues. In DNA form, the CDR3 reads TGTGCCACCTCCACGCGGAATCAGCCCCAGCATTTT. Amino acids: CATSTRNQPQHF.

In DNA form, the CDR3 reads TGTGCCAGCAGCTTCCGAACTCTACACACACACAATGAGCAGTTCTTC. Translated, it gives CASSFRTLHTHNEQFF. The chain is built from TRBV7-8 and TRBJ2-1, with D hard to call. The CDR3 extends over 16 amino acids. Germline V gene data show CDR1 as SGHVS and CDR2 as FQNEAQ. Trimming took 3 bases from V and 5 from J, leaving 17 bases between them.

Only a few counts were recorded for this clone. In the same sample, other DNA sequences code for this CDR3. The CDR3 loop reads CASSPSGSTDTQYF. CDR3 nucleotides: TGTGCCAGCAGCCCAAGCGGGAGCACAGATACGCAGTATTTT. The V and J genes are TRBV7-9 and TRBJ2-3; possible D gene TRBD2, 6 bases. The CDR3 totals 14 residues. Trimming took 5 bases from V and 0 from J, leaving 9 bases between them. Germline V lookup: CDR1 SEHNR, CDR2 FQNEAQ (reference sequence).

This clone was picked up many times. At one end the junction does not follow the germline gene, possibly because of a read error. V usage is TRBV10-3 and J usage is TRBJ2-6, with D unresolved. Germline assignment: CDR1 ENHRY and CDR2 SYGVKD. The CDR3 is 13 residues long. The CDR3 DNA reads as TGTGCAATCATGGGGTCTGGGGCCAACGTCCTGACTTTC. Its protein is CAIMGSGANVLTF.

A few counts support this clone. The chain employs TRBV28 and TRBJ2-1; weak D call: TRBD1 (5 bases). The CDR3 is 11 amino acids. V was trimmed by 6 bases and J by 8 bases, leaving 8 bases between them. Germline V gene lookup returns CDR1 MDHEN and CDR2 SYDVKM. The CDR3 region is CASSGHHEQFF. DNA of the CDR3: TGTGCCAGCAGCGGACACCATGAGCAGTTCTTC.

This clone was detected only a few times. The V and J genes are TRBV6-6 and TRBJ2-6, with D maybe TRBD1 (6 bases). Per the germline V gene, CDR1 is MNHNY and CDR2 is SVGAGI (reference sequence). The length of the CDR3 is 16 residues. Trimming cost V 9 bases and J 2 bases, with 17 bases left between them. CDR3: CASSNHRVAGANVLTF. The CDR3 DNA reads TGTGCCAGTTCTAACCACAGGGTCGCTGGGGCCAACGTCCTGACTTTC.

The chain links TRBV14 to TRBJ2-3; D is possibly TRBD2 (6 bases). Deletions cut 0 bases from V and 2 bases from J, with 12 bases between. CDR3 size: 16 residues. Germline CDR1 is SGHDN and CDR2 is FVKESK. CDR3 loop: CASSQDRRANTDTQYF. The CDR3 DNA reads as TGTGCCAGCAGCCAAGATCGGAGGGCCAACACAGATACGCAGTATTTT.

This clone was seen only a few times. J is TRBJ2-1 and V is TRBV28, with D perhaps assigned TRBD1 or TRBD2 (5 bases each). Trimming took 6 bases from V and 5 from J, leaving 11 bases between them. Germline V gene sequence: CDR1 MDHEN, CDR2 SYDVKM. The CDR3 contains 13 residues. The DNA for the CDR3 is TGTGCCAGCAGACTCGGGACCAACAATGAGCAGTTCTTC. Protein sequence: CASRLGTNNEQFF.

The chain combines TRBV15 with TRBJ2-7; no reliable D call. The CDR3 has 15 residues. Germline-derived CDR1 and CDR2 are LNHNV and YYDKDF (reference sequence). The V gene lost 2 bases and the J gene lost 2 bases, with 13 bases spanning the gap. The CDR3 region is CATSRYERPTYEQYF. The CDR3 DNA reads as TGTGCCACCAGCAGATACGAAAGGCCGACCTACGAGCAGTACTTC.

The chain links TRBV6-5 to TRBJ2-7; either TRBD1 or TRBD2 may supply D (6 bases each). The CDR3 contains 14 residues. Germline CDR1 and CDR2: MNHEY and SVGAGI. V lost 2 bases and J lost 6, with 14 bases in between. This CDR3 is CASSYVQGGREQYF. CDR3 sequence (DNA): TGTGCCAGCAGTTACGTACAGGGAGGTCGCGAGCAGTACTTC.

This clone has just a few counts. The chain employs TRBV7-2 and TRBJ2-7; no firm D call. Germline CDR1 SGHTA, CDR2 FQGNSA. Trimming left V 5 bases short and J 1 base short, with 15 bases between. This CDR3 is 15 amino acids long. Here the CDR3 reads CASSVGYGSSYEQYF. In nucleotides, the CDR3 is TGTGCCAGCAGCGTTGGGTATGGCAGTTCCTACGAGCAGTACTTC.